This paragraph covers one T cell receptor beta chain sequence. It has no known antigen specificity. The junction departs from germline at one end; a sequencing error may be responsible. The immunoSEQ Assay, a bias-controlled multiplex PCR, was used to amplify TCRbeta CDR3 regions from genomic DNA. As for the authors' bioinformatics: Nucleated cell counts per sample were estimated from amplification of reference gene primers within the assay. Sequence reads were collapsed and filtered to measure the absolute abundance of every unique TCRbeta CDR3 rearrangement. For each sample, productive Simpson clonality was calculated by taking the square root of Simpson's diversity index across productive rearrangements. This is the immuneACCESS table as TCRdb keeps it, with only in-frame sequences that have V and J called. A part of the clones is gone; compared with another copy, unresolved V genes explain less than half, and the rest is unexplained. D and trimming were read from the DNA, whereas the V and J calls and clone size are those reported in that table. The table for this sample lists 350,000 to 450,000 clones; approximately 87% of them were counted only once. Together, the top ten hold about 2.1% of the sample.

This sample was taken from a study of blood T cell repertoires in COVID-19 (dated by TCRdb to about 2020). About the study as a whole: Samples covering the acute and convalescent phases of COVID-19 were provided by collaborators in the United States, Italy and Spain. The material from the prospective study consisted of cDNA or gDNA derived from T cells, B-cell-depleted T cells, or PBMCs. The dataset comprised deeply sampled blood TCRbeta repertoires from subjects exposed to, actively infected with, or recovered from COVID-19. The repertoires were released in a freely available public database meant as a resource for research on the immune response to SARS-CoV-2. The samples were drawn from the first 160 participants of the ongoing ImmuneRACE study and from under 1,500 subjects provided by 6 global collaborators. The sample metadata nearly always contained a de-identified subject ID, COVID-19 status, age in years and sex. Where HLA class I and class II types were available, the types were taken from metadata supplied by the sample provider, not from assay-based typing. Results the study describes overall, beyond this receptor: The amount of clinical and demographic metadata varied by source and participant and was provided uncurated.

At one collaborating source in Seattle, patients were enrolled during active infection and were followed longitudinally through the course of disease. Collaborating institutions collected whole blood in K2EDTA tubes following their own protocols. For TCRbeta analysis, collaborators shipped samples as frozen whole blood, isolated PBMCs, or DNA extracted from either of those sample types. The source of this sequence is an older woman with COVID-19, enrolled during active disease. Material for sequencing was peripheral blood.

The sequenced DNA is TGTGCCAGCAGCTTAGGGTCCCCTAGCCCCCGGAAAGGTGACTTC. This gives the protein CASSLGSPSPRKGDF. The V and J genes are TRBV7-2 and TRBJ2-7; TRBD2 is a weak D gene call, 5 bases matching. Taken from cysteine to phenylalanine, the CDR3 has 15 residues. Solely the CDR3 DNA is kept, with 45 bases framed from the first base. Via the germline V gene, CDR1 is SGHTA and CDR2 FQGNSA.